Below are 5 T cell receptor beta chains sequenced from a single sample in a study of control samples from healthy donors and cancer patients. Sequencing used immunoSEQ multiplex PCR; TCRdb keeps in-frame clones, though not all of them. The table has about 120,000 clones, roughly nine tenths seen once; the top ten hold almost 40%. Sequenced material: blood. The source is a man aged 45-65 years in good health.

The chain combines TRBV6-5 with TRBJ2-7, with 7 bases identical to TRBD1. The V gene's germline CDR1 is MNHEY and CDR2 SVGAGI. After removal of 7 bases from V and 5 bases from J, the junction contained 8 bases not matched to a gene. The CDR3 length is 13 residues. The CDR3 loop is CASNRQGRNEQYF. CDR3 DNA: TGTGCCAGCAACAGACAGGGTCGGAACGAGCAGTACTTC.

Of note for this clone: The sample has other DNA sequences that encode this CDR3 too. The genes are TRBV5-1 and TRBJ1-1; D perhaps matches TRBD1 (5 bases). This CDR3 spans 14 amino acids. Germline V gene sequence: CDR1 SGHRS, CDR2 YFSETQ. The ends were cut back, 4 bases at V and 8 bases at J, with 18 bases in the middle. The chain's CDR3 is CASSLDGAHLEAFF. As DNA, the CDR3 is TGCGCCAGCAGCCTGGACGGGGCCCACCTCGAAGCTTTCTTT.

This sequence joins TRBV6-5 and TRBJ1-1; D is undetermined. V was clipped by 6 bases and J by 2 bases, with 10 bases between them. CDR1 and CDR2 (germline): MNHEY, SVGAGI. This CDR3 contains 13 residues. The DNA of the CDR3 is TGTGCCAGCAGCCAAAACCAAAACACTGAAGCTTTCTTT. Translation: CASSQNQNTEAFF.

The chain couples TRBV9 to TRBJ2-1; 8 bases align to TRBD1. CDR3 length equals 15 residues. The germline gives CDR1 SGDLS, CDR2 YYNGEE. V shed 4 bases, J shed 4 bases, and the junction held 7 bases outside the gene matches. The CDR3 DNA reads as TGTGCCAGCAGCCCAGACAGGGGAAAGTACAATGAGCAGTTCTTC. Its protein is CASSPDRGKYNEQFF.

The CDR3 region is CASSVEGTGASTDTQYF. CDR3 DNA sequence: TGTGCCAGCAGCGTAGAAGGGACGGGGGCCAGCACAGATACGCAGTATTTT. The V gene is TRBV9, the J gene TRBJ2-3, with D perhaps matching TRBD1 or TRBD2 (6 bases each). Looked up from germline, CDR1 is SGDLS and CDR2 is YYNGEE. This CDR3 is built from 17 residues. With 0 bases removed from V and 0 bases from J, the gap between germline ends came to 14 bases.